This T cell receptor beta chain was obtained from a study of a mutant IDH1 vaccine in newly diagnosed glioma. The wider study: Earlier care involved radiotherapy, temozolomide, or both, and the majority received both. The V12 visit happened in week 35, and the V13 visit happened in week 47.

There are 12 residues in the CDR3. Trimming took off 8 bases at V and 7 bases at J, with 15 bases between the two ends. CDR1 is MNHEY and CDR2 is SVGAGI in the germline V gene. With respect to this clone: The antigen is unknown.

Method: immunoSEQ multiplex PCR; TCRdb's copy keeps in-frame clones and lacks some. Of 90,000 to 100,000 clones in the sample, roughly 91% are singletons; the top ten hold 0.75% to 0.95%. Noted time point: week 47, end of study. Vaccination used 300 ug of mutant IDH1 20-mer peptide per dose, with topical imiquimod. Across weeks 1, 3, 5, 7, 11, 15, 19 and 23, patients received a vaccination each time, eight in all. New WHO grade 3 or 4 astrocytomas that were IDH1-mutant and ATRX-lost had been found in donors. The sample here was PBMCs, taken from a glioma patient whose treatment included an IDH1 peptide vaccine. The TCR comes from a woman aged 45-65 years with glioma. The chain is built from TRBV6-5 and TRBJ2-7; a possible D gene is TRBD1 (5 bases). The CDR3 coding sequence is TGTGCCAGCCAAGCCCAGGGAAGGGAGCAGTACTTC. Translated: CASQAQGREQYF.